A selection of T cell receptor beta chains follows, all from one sample in a study of OX40 agonist ivuxolimab in advanced cancers. This table comes from immunoSEQ multiplex PCR, and its TCRdb copy is limited to in-frame clones, with some not included. The table includes some 30,000 clones, roughly 90% detected once. The material was CD4+ or CD8+ T cells sorted from blood, obtained in a trial of the OX40 agonist ivuxolimab. These receptors came from an adult with an advanced solid tumor such as melanoma, head and neck, liver or kidney cancer. Each CDR3 is given with its conserved first and last residue. The D gene is left open where the match is weak. Only some rows state a clone size, as once, few, many or a class for expanded clones.

abundance: .; d_gene: .; v_gene: TRBV30; j_gene: TRBJ1-1; CDR3nt: TGTGCCTGGAGTGTAGGGACTGAAGCTTTCTTT; CDR3aa: CAWSVGTEAFF
abundance: .; d_gene: .; v_gene: TRBV5-1; j_gene: TRBJ1-1; CDR3nt: TGCGCCAGCAGCTTGGTGGCAGCCAGTGAAGCTTTCTTT; CDR3aa: CASSLVAASEAFF
abundance: .; d_gene: .; v_gene: TRBV25-1; j_gene: TRBJ2-1; CDR3nt: TGTGCCAGCAGTCCCCAGCCCTCCTACAATGAGCAGTTCTTC; CDR3aa: CASSPQPSYNEQFF
abundance: once; d_gene: .; v_gene: TRBV5-1; j_gene: TRBJ1-1; CDR3nt: TGCGCCAGCAGCTTGGGACAGATGAACACTGAAGCTTTCTTT; CDR3aa: CASSLGQMNTEAFF
abundance: .; d_gene: TRBD1; v_gene: TRBV6-6; j_gene: TRBJ2-7; CDR3nt: TGTGCCAGCAGTACGAACCCCGGGACAGGGGCTGGGGAGCAGTACTTC; CDR3aa: CASSTNPGTGAGEQYF
abundance: few; d_gene: .; v_gene: TRBV5-6; j_gene: TRBJ1-1; CDR3nt: TGTGCCAGCAGCTTGGCGGGCGGGGTCGGTGAAGCTTTCTTT; CDR3aa: CASSLAGGVGEAFF
abundance: few; d_gene: .; v_gene: TRBV19; j_gene: TRBJ1-2; CDR3nt: TGTGCGTCCATTACGGACAACTATGGCTACACCTTC; CDR3aa: CASITDNYGYTF
abundance: .; d_gene: .; v_gene: TRBV5-6; j_gene: TRBJ2-2; CDR3nt: TGTGCCAGCAGCTTGACGGGGGTCCCCGGGGAGCTGTTTTTT; CDR3aa: CASSLTGVPGELFF
abundance: .; d_gene: .; v_gene: TRBV19; j_gene: TRBJ1-2; CDR3nt: TGTGCCAGTAGTGAACAGGGTTTTGATGGCTACACCTTC; CDR3aa: CASSEQGFDGYTF
abundance: .; d_gene: TRBD2; v_gene: TRBV30; j_gene: TRBJ2-3; CDR3nt: TGTGCCTGGATGGTCTCCGGACTAGCGTCGAATACGCAGTATTTT; CDR3aa: CAWMVSGLASNTQYF
abundance: once; d_gene: .; v_gene: TRBV7-7; j_gene: TRBJ2-3; CDR3nt: TGTGCCAGCAGCTTAGGGGGACGGAGCACAGATACGCAGTATTTT; CDR3aa: CASSLGGRSTDTQYF
abundance: .; d_gene: .; v_gene: TRBV29-1; j_gene: TRBJ1-2; CDR3nt: TGCAGCGTTGAAGATCTGGCAGGGAATAACTATGGCTACACCTTC; CDR3aa: CSVEDLAGNNYGYTF
abundance: .; d_gene: .; v_gene: TRBV19; j_gene: TRBJ1-1; CDR3nt: TGTGCCAGTAGTATAATAAGAGGGCACACTGAAGCTTTCTTT; CDR3aa: CASSIIRGHTEAFF
abundance: once; d_gene: .; v_gene: TRBV5-5; j_gene: TRBJ1-6; CDR3nt: TGTGCCAGCAGCTGGGTGGCAGGCAACTCCTATAATTCACCCCTCCACTTT; CDR3aa: CASSWVAGNSYNSPLHF
abundance: .; d_gene: TRBD1; v_gene: TRBV5-1; j_gene: TRBJ1-4; CDR3nt: TGCGCCAGCAGCTTGACCCGGACAGGGAGGAATGAAAAACTGTTTTTT; CDR3aa: CASSLTRTGRNEKLFF
abundance: .; d_gene: .; v_gene: TRBV11-2; j_gene: TRBJ2-5; CDR3nt: TGTGCCAGCAGCACCCCGGACGGGCGAGGGGAGACCCAGTACTTC; CDR3aa: CASSTPDGRGETQYF
abundance: .; d_gene: TRBD1; v_gene: TRBV5-6; j_gene: TRBJ2-3; CDR3nt: TGTGCCAGCAGCTTTGACAGGGTGGAAGATACGCAGTATTTT; CDR3aa: CASSFDRVEDTQYF
abundance: .; d_gene: TRBD1; v_gene: TRBV5-1; j_gene: TRBJ1-4; CDR3nt: TGCGCCAGCAGCTTGGGTGACAGGGGAAAGGAAAAACTGTTTTTT; CDR3aa: CASSLGDRGKEKLFF
abundance: once; d_gene: TRBD2; v_gene: TRBV6-5; j_gene: TRBJ2-4; CDR3nt: TGTGCCAGCAGTTACGGGGTAGCGGGTAAAAACATTCAGTACTTC; CDR3aa: CASSYGVAGKNIQYF
abundance: .; d_gene: .; v_gene: TRBV28; j_gene: TRBJ2-2; CDR3nt: TGTGCCAGCAGTACTCCGAACACCGGGGAGCTGTTTTTT; CDR3aa: CASSTPNTGELFF
abundance: .; d_gene: .; v_gene: TRBV9; j_gene: TRBJ2-2; CDR3nt: TGTGCCAGCAGCGTAGCGGGAGCCGCGAACACCGGGGAGCTGTTTTTT; CDR3aa: CASSVAGAANTGELFF
abundance: .; d_gene: TRBD2; v_gene: TRBV7-6; j_gene: TRBJ2-3; CDR3nt: TGTGCCAGCTCGAGACTAGCGGGAATGGATACGCAGTATTTT; CDR3aa: CASSRLAGMDTQYF
abundance: .; d_gene: .; v_gene: TRBV7-2; j_gene: TRBJ2-7; CDR3nt: TGTGCCAGCAGCTTAGAGGCGGGGGCGAGCTCCTACGAGCAGTACTTC; CDR3aa: CASSLEAGASSYEQYF
abundance: .; d_gene: .; v_gene: TRBV29-1; j_gene: TRBJ1-1; CDR3nt: TGCAGCGTGACCGATGAAGCTTTCTTT; CDR3aa: CSVTDEAFF